This T cell receptor (beta chain) was identified during a study of radiation and T cells in renal cell carcinoma. Study-level results: From baseline, blood top tumor clonotypes peaked at 2 weeks post-radiation. No pretreatment tumor biopsies were available for baseline clonotypes.

Profiled with immunoSEQ multiplex PCR; TCRdb holds only in-frame clones, not every one. This sample has 120,000 to 150,000 clones; about 87% occur once, and the top ten carry 4.1%. About this clone itself: Its antigen remains unidentified.

Germline lookup yields CDR1 SGDLS and CDR2 YYNGEE. V lost 4 bases and J lost 1, with 17 bases in between. The CDR3 has 17 amino acids. This sample's time point: baseline pretreatment blood. The treatment was: 15 Gy SBRT to primary tumor, nephrectomy 4 weeks later. Blood was sampled at baseline, 2 weeks and 4 weeks after SBRT. Clear cell pathology was present in this patient's renal cell carcinoma. The sequence was obtained from a woman between 70 and 85 years old with renal cell carcinoma. Sequencing used blood, obtained from a patient whose treatment included radiotherapy and nephrectomy. The chain employs TRBV9 and TRBJ2-2, with D maybe TRBD1 (6 bases). The CDR3 spells CASSRRPGAVNTGELFF. The DNA for the CDR3 is TGTGCCAGCAGCCGAAGACCAGGGGCGGTGAACACCGGGGAGCTGTTTTTT. Combining the CDR3 with reference TRBV9 and TRBJ2-2 gives the whole variable domain DSGVTQTPKHLITATGQRVTLRCSPRSGDLSVYWYQQSLDQGLQFLIQYYNGEERAKGNILERFSAQQFPDLHSELNLSSLELGDSALYFCASSRRPGAVNTGELFFGEGSRLTVL.